This paragraph covers one TCR beta chain sequence. Its binding antigen is unknown. The sample holds no much larger clone one base away, and base qualities are not on file. These data are taken from a study of T cell responses to AZD1222 COVID-19 vaccine (dated by TCRdb to the early 2020s). For the study in its entirety: AZD1222 recipients given second doses at about 4 weeks or at about 12 weeks were pooled, since spike-specific TCR depth and breadth were not found to differ between the two schedules. Trial participants were enrolled by age into subgroups of 18-55, 56-69 and 70-plus years, and around 140, 26 and 57 TCR-sequenced participants, respectively, were included in these subgroups. TCR sequencing was performed for 230 to 250 trial participants, of whom 200 to 210 were given two doses of AZD1222 and approximately 25 were given two doses of MenACWY control vaccine. Results and caveats for the whole study, not just this receptor: The 56-69-year group was small, and its depth increase did not reach significance, likely because of low power. Epitopes outside the regions mutated in the B.1.351 and B.1.1.7 variants were reportedly recognized by nearly half of the unique spike-specific TCRs. CD4 TCRs associated with the vaccine covered the entire spike protein, and the dominant responses were in regions 160-218 and 743-854. A significant rise in spike-specific TCR breadth and depth was observed after two AZD1222 doses relative to day 0 and relative to MenACWY recipients. Because no samples from the day 14 peak response were available, repertoires could be characterized only after the peak T cell response. Participants were mostly white British and included more females than males, and it was suggested by the authors that clonal diversity may have been underestimated. Conclusions about previously exposed vaccinees are limited, since just five to seven AZD1222 recipients were seropositive for SARS-CoV-2 at baseline.

The CDR3 regions of human TCRbeta chains were analyzed by immunosequencing. As for the authors' bioinformatics: TCRs in the repertoires were matched against a reference library of SARS-CoV-2-specific TCRs that had been generated with the MIRA antigen-specificity platform. Breadth was defined as the fraction of unique TCRs that were SARS-CoV-2-associated. Depth was defined as the fraction of total T cells that were SARS-CoV-2-associated. Using the MIRA data, every spike-specific TCR was mapped to the spike region that the TCR reacted to and assigned to either a CD4 or a CD8 class. Log10-transformed breadth and depth values were compared by one-way ANOVA with Sidak's multiple comparisons tests. Imported from immuneACCESS, the table was reduced by TCRdb to in-frame sequences with V and J called. These copies leave out some clones; in studies compared against another copy, an unresolved V gene accounts for under half, and the cause of the remainder is not known. The D gene and trimming were derived from the DNA, and the V and J assignments and clone size from that table. The sample profile shows about 56,000 clones; roughly 85% of them were found once. More than 12% of the sample is in the top ten clones.

The time point label on this specimen signifies: baseline before first vaccination. Vaccinee samples came from UK trials COV001 and COV002, including a single-blind randomized controlled phase 2/3 trial of AZD1222 (ChAdOx1 nCoV-19) in healthy adults. For TCRbeta chain sequencing, PBMC samples were collected from trial participants at day 0 and at day 28 after the second dose. This TCR derives from an adult in good health. Here the sequenced sample was peripheral blood, taken on day 0 of AZD1222 vaccination.

The sequenced DNA is TGCAGCGGTCAGAGTATCTCTGGAAACACCATATATTTT. The translation is CSGQSISGNTIYF. The V and J genes are TRBV29-1 and TRBJ1-3, with no confidently assigned D gene. V gives up 7 bases and J gives up 0 bases, and the segment between their germline ends measures 10 bases. Via the germline V gene, CDR1 is SQVTM and CDR2 ANQGSEA. The CDR3 goes from the cysteine to the phenylalanine over 13 residues. Only CDR3 DNA remains: 39 bases, in frame from the first base.